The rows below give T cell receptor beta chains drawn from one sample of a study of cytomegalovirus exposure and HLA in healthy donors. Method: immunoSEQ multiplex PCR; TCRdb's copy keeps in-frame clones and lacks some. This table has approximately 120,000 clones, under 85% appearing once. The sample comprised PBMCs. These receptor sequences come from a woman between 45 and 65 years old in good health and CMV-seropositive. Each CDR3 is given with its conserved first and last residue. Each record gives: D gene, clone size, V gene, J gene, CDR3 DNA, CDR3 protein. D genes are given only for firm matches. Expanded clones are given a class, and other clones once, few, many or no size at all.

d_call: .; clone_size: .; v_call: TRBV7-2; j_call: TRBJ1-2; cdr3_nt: TGTGCCAGCAGCTTGGGGGGTAACTATGGCTACACCTTC; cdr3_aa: CASSLGGNYGYTF
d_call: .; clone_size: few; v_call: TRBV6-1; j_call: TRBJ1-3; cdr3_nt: TGTGCCAGCAGTGCCTCGGGGAGGGCGGCGAACACCATATATTTT; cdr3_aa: CASSASGRAANTIYF
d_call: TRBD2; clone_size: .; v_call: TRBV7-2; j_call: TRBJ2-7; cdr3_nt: TGTGCCAGCAGCGTAACTAGCGGGGCCTCCTACGAGCAGTACTTC; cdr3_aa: CASSVTSGASYEQYF
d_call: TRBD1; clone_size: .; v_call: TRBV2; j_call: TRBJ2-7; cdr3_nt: TGTGCCAGCAGTCCCCCGGGACAGGGCTTGAACGAGCAGTACTTC; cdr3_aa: CASSPPGQGLNEQYF
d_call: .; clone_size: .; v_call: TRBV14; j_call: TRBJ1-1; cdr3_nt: TGTGCCAGCAGCCAAGAGGGGGCGCGAGGAAACACTGAAGCTTTCTTT; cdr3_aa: CASSQEGARGNTEAFF
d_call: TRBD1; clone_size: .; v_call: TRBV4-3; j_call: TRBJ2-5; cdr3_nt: TGCGCCAGCAGCCTTGGAAACCGACAGGGGGGAGAGACCCAGTACTTC; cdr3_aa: CASSLGNRQGGETQYF
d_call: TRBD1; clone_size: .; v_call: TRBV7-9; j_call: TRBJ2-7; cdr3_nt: TGTGCCAGCAGCCCCGGACAGGCCTCCTACGAGCAGTACTTC; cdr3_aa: CASSPGQASYEQYF
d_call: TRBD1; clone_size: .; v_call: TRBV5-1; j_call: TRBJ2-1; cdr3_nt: TGCGCCAGCAGCTTGAGGCAGGGGGCCAACTCCTACAATGAGCAGTTCTTC; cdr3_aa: CASSLRQGANSYNEQFF
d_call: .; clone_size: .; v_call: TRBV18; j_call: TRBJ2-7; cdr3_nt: TGTGCCAGCTCACCAACCGGGTCGGCCTACGAGCAGTACTTC; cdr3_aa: CASSPTGSAYEQYF
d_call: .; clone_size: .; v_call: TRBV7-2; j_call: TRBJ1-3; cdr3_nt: TGTGCCAGCAGCTTAGCGGAGGGCCGGAGGATATATTTT; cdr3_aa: CASSLAEGRRIYF
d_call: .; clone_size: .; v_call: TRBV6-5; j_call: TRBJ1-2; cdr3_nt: TGTGCCAGCAGTTACCTGAATGGAGGGAGCTATGGCTACACCTTC; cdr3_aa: CASSYLNGGSYGYTF
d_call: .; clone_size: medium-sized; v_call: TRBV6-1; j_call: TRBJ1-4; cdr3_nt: TGTGCCAGCAGTGAAGGAGGGCGTTATGAAAAACTGTTTTTT; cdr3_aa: CASSEGGRYEKLFF
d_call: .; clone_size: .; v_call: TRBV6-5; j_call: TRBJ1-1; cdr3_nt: TGTGCCAGCAGTTACTCGATGCGGGGAGAAAGTGAAGCTTTCTTT; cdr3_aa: CASSYSMRGESEAFF